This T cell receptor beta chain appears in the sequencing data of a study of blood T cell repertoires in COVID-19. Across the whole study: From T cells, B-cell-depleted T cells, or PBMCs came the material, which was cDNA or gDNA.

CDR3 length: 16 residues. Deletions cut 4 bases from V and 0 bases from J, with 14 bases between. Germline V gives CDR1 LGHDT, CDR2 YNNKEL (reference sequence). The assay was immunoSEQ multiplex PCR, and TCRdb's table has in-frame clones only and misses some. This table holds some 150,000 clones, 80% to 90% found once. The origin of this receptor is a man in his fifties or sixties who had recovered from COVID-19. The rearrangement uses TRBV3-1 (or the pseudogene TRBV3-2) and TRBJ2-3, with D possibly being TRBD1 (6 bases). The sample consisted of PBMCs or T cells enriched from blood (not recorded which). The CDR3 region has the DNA TGTGCCAGCAGCCCAAGAGCTGGGGGCAGCACAGATACGCAGTATTTT. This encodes CASSPRAGGSTDTQYF.